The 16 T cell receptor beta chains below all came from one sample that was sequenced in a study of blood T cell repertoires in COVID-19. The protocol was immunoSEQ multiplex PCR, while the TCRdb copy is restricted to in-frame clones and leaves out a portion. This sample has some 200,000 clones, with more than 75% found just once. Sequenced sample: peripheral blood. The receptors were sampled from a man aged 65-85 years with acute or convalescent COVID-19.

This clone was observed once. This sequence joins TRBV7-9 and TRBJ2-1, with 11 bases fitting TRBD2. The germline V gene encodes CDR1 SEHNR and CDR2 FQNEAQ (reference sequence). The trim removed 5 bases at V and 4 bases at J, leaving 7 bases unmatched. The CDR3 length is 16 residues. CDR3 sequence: CASSRDVAGGYNEQFF. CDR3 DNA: TGTGCCAGCAGCCGGGACGTAGCGGGAGGGTACAATGAGCAGTTCTTC.

The DNA of the CDR3 is TGTGCTAGTGGTTTGCGCCGAGAGTGGGGACAGGGGGGCAATCAGCCCCAGCATTTT. Protein: CASGLRREWGQGGNQPQHF. This rearrangement joins TRBV12-5 to TRBJ1-5; 11 nucleotides agree with TRBD1. J was trimmed by 2 bases and V by 2 bases; bases with no gene match: 11. CDR1 LGHNT and CDR2 FRNRAP come from the germline V gene. This CDR3 has 19 residues. Drawing the rest from reference TRBV12-5 and TRBJ1-5, the complete variable domain is DARVTQTPRHKVTEMGQEVTMRCQPILGHNTVFWYRQTMMQGLELLAYFRNRAPLDDSGMPKDRFSAEMPDATLATLKIQPSEPRDSAVYFCASGLRREWGQGGNQPQHFGDGTRLSIL.

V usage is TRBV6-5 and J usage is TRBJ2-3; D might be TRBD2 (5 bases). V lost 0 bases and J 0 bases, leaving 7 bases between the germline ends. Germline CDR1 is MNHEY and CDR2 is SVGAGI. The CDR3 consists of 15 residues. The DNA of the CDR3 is TGTGCCAGCAGTTACTCAGAGGGTAGCACAGATACGCAGTATTTT. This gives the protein CASSYSEGSTDTQYF.

The CDR3, as DNA: TGTGCCAGCAGCTTCGGGGATTTCACTGAAGCTTTCTTT. It yields the protein CASSFGDFTEAFF. This rearrangement joins TRBV11-2 to TRBJ1-1; D not certain. Trimming removed 3 bases from V and 4 bases from J, with 9 bases in between. Per the germline V gene, CDR1 is SGHAT and CDR2 is FQNNGV. The CDR3 spans 13 residues.

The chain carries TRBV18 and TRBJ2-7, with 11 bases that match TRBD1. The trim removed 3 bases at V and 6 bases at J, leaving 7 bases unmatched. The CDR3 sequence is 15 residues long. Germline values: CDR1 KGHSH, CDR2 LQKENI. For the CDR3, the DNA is TGTGCCAGCTCACCCCTCGGACAGGGGGCGGGCGAGCAGTACTTC. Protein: CASSPLGQGAGEQYF.

CDR3 nucleotide sequence: TGTGCCATCATCCCGGGACTAGCTGTCGGTGAGCAGTTCTTC. It codes for CAIIPGLAVGEQFF. The chain joins TRBV28 to TRBJ2-1, with TRBD2 matching over 9 bases. The germline gives CDR1 MDHEN, CDR2 SYDVKM. This CDR3 spans 14 amino acids. V gave up 10 bases and J gave up 9 bases; unmatched junction bases: 13.

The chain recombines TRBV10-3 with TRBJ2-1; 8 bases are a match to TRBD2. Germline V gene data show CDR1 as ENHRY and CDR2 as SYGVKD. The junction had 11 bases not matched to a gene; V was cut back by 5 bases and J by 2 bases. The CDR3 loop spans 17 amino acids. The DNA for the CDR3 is TGTGCCATCAGTCCACCTCCGGCGGGAGGCCCCTACAATGAGCAGTTCTTC. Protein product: CAISPPPAGGPYNEQFF.

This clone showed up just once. The CDR3 loop is CASSLTWLTGGNEQFF. CDR3 sequence (DNA): TGTGCCAGCAGCTTAACGTGGTTAACGGGAGGGAATGAGCAGTTCTTC. The chain couples TRBV7-3 to TRBJ2-1, with 8 positions matching TRBD2. CDR1 is SGHTA, CDR2 FQGTGA, per germline. This CDR3 has 16 amino acids. The V segment lost 0 bases and the J segment 7 bases; nucleotides outside the gene matches: 8.

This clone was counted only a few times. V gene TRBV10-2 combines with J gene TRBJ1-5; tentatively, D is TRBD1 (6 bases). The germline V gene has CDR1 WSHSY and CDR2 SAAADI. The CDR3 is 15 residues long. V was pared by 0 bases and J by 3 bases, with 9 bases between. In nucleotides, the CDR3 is TGCGCCAGCAGTGAGTCTCTGGGGGCCAATCAGCCCCAGCATTTT. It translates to CASSESLGANQPQHF.

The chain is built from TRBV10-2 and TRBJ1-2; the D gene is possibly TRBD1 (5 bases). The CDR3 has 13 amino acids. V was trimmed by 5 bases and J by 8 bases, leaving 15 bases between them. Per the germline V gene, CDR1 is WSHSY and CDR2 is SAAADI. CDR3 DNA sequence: TGCGCCAGCAGTTTCTTGCAGGGCGGCGGCTACACCTTC. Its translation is CASSFLQGGGYTF.

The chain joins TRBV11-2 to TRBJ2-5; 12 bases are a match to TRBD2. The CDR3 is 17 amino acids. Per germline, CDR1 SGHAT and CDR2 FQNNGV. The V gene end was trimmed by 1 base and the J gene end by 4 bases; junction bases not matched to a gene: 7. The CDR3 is CASSLASGGAWGETQYF. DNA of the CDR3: TGTGCCAGCAGCTTAGCTAGCGGGGGGGCTTGGGGAGAGACCCAGTACTTC.

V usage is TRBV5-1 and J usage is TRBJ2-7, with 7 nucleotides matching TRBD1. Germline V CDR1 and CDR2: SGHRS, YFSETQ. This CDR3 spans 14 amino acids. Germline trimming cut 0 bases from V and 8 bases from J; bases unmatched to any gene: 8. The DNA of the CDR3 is TGCGCCAGCAGCTTGGGGGTAGGGGGCGTCAAGCAGTACTTC. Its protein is CASSLGVGGVKQYF.

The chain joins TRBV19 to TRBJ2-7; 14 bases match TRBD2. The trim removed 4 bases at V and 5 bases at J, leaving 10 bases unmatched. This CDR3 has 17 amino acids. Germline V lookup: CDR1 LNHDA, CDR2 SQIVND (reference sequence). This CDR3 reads CASSTEGTSGSLHEQYF. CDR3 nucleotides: TGTGCCAGTAGTACCGAAGGGACTAGCGGGAGTCTCCACGAGCAGTACTTC.

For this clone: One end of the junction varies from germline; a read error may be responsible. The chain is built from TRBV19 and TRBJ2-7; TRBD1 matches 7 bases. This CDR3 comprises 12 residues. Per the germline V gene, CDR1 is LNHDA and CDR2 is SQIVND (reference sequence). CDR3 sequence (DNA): TGTGCCAGTAGTATAGATCTGGGACAGATGTTCTTC. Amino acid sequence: CASSIDLGQMFF.

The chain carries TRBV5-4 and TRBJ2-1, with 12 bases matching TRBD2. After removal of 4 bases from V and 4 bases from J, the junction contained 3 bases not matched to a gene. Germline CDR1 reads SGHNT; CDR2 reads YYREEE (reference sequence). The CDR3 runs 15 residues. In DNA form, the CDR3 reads TGTGCCAGCAGCGCTGGACTAGCGGGGTACAATGAGCAGTTCTTC. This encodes CASSAGLAGYNEQFF.

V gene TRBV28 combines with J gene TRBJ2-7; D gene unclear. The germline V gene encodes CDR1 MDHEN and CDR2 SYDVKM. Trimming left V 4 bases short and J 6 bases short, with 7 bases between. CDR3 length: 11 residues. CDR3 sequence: CASSSRFEQYF. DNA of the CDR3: TGTGCCAGCAGTTCACGGTTCGAGCAGTACTTC.